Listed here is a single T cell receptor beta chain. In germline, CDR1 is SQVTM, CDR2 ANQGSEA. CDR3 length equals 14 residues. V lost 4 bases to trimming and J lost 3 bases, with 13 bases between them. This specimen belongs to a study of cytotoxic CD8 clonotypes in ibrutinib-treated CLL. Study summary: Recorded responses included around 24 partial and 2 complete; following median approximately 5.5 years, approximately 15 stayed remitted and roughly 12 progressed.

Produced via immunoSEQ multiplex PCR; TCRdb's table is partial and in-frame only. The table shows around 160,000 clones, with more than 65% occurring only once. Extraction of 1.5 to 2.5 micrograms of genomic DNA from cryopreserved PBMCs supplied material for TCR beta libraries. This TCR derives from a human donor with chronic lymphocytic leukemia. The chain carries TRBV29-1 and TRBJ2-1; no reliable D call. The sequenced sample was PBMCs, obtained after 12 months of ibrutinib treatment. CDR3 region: CSVGVGPFYNEQFF. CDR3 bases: TGCAGCGTTGGCGTCGGTCCGTTCTACAATGAGCAGTTCTTC.